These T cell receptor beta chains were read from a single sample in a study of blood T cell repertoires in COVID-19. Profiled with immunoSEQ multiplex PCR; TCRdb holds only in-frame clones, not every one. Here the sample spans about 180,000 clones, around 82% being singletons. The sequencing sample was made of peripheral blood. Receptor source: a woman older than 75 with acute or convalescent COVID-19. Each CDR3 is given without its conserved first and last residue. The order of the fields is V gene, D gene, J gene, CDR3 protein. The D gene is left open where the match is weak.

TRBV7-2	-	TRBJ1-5	ASSPQVISNQPQH
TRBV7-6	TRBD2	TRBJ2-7	ASSSSVAGGRHEQY
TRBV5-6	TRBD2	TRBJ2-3	ASTVRPGGPTDTQY
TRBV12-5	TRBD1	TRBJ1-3	ASGRLTGVGNTIY
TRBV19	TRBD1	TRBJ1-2	ASSIAVRGNYGYT
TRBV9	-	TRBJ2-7	ASSAPSSYEQY
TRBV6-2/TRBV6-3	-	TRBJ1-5	ASSYPTGAGMPQH
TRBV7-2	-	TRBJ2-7	ASSLGAGNSYEQY
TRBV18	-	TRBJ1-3	ASSLRQRSSGNTIY
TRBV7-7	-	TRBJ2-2	ASSLESASTGELF
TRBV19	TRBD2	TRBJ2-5	ASTVAGGRGETQY
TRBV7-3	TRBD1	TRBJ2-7	ASSLTGQGNYEQY
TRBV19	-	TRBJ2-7	ASSKQGFEYEQY
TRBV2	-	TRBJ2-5	ASSSPGTTQETQY
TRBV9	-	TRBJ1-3	ASSVAPVGNTIY
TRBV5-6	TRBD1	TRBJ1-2	ASRPRDRAGYT
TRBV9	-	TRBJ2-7	ASSPAGLSYEQY
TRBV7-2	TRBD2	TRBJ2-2	ASSLASGRAIGTGELF
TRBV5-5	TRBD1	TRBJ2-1	ASSLRTGAAEQF
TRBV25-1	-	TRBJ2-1	ASSVAGSYNEQF
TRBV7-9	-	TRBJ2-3	ASSPPEGSSEIRDTQY
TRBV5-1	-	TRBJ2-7	ASSLGGSAPIPYEQY
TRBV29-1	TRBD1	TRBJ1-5	SVLETGRNQPQH
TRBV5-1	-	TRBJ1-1	ASSPGRTEAF
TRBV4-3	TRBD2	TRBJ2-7	ASSQDILAGSYEQY
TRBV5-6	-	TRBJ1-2	ASSPGGGPERGGYT
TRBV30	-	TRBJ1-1	AWKRQGWTEAF
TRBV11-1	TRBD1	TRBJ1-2	ASSLGGTDYGYT
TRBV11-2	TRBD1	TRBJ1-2	ASSVPGQYYGYT
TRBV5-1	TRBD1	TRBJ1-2	ASSPSWTGTNYGYT
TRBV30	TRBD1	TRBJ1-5	AWSVRSGIRGNQPQH
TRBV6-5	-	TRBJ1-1	ASSPSLGENTEAF
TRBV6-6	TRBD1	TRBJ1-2	ASRTGTNYGYT
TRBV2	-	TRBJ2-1	ASSLAAPSYNEQF
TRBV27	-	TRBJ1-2	ASSSNGQSYGYT
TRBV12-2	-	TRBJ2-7	ASRQEVPGHPPYEQY
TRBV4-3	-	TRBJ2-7	ASSQVGVASYEQY
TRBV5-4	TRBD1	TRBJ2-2	ASSLVGTGRTGELF
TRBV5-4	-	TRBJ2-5	ASSLVPSAQETQY
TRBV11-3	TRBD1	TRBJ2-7	ASSLNPWDRGSEQY
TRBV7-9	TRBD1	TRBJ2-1	ASSLETGFNEQF
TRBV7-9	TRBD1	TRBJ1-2	ASSLVGDRGQRGYT
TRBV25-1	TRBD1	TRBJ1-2	ASSGRGTGENYGYT
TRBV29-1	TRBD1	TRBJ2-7	SVAGQGHEQY
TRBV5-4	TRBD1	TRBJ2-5	ASSLAQGAWETQY
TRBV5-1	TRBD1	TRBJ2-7	ASSSAGTVSYEQY
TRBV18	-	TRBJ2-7	ASSPPSGDTLEQY
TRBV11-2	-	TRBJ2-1	ASSLDRSRGRHNEQF
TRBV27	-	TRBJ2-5	ASRSTLQETQY
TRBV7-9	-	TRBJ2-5	ASSFRHEETQY
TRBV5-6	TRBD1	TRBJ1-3	ASSSPRTGSGNTIY
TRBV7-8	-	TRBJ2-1	ASRATRVPSYNEQF
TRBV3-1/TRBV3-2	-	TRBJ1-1	ASSQIGEAF
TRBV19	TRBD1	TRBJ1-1	ASRGTGGMNTEAF
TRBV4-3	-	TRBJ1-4	ASSQGRANEKLF
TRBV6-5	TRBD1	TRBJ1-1	ASSSLKGQVNTEAF
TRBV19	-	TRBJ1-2	ASSINREYGYT
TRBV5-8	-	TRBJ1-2	ASSFSQGSYGYT
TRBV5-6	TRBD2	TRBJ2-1	ASSLLAGTSGNNEQF